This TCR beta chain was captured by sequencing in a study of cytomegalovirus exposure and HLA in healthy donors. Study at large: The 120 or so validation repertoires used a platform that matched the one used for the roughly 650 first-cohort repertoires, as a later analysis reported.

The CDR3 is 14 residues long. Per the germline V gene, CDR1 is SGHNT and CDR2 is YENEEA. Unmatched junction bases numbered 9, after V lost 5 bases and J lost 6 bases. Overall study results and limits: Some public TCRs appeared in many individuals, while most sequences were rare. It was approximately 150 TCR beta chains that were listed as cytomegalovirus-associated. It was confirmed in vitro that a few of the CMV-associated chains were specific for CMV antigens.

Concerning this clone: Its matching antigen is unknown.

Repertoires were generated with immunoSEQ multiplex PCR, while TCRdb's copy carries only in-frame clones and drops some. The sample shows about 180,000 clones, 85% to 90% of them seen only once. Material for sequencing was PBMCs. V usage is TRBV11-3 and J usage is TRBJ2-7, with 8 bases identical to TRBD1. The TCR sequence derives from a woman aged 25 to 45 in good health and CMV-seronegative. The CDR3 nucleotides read TGTGCCAGCAGCCCAGGACAGGGCAGTGGCGAGCAGTACTTC. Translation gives CASSPGQGSGEQYF.